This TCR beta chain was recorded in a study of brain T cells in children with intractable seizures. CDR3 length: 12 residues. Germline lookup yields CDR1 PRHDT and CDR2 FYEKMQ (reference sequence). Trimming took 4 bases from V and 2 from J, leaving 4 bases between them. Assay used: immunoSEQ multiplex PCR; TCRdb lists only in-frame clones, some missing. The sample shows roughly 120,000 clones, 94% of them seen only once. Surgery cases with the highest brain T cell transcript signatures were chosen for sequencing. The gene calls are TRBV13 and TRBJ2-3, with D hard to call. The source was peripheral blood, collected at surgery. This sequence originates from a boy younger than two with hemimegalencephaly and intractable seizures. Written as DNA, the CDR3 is TGTGCCAGCAGCTCGACCACAGATACGCAGTATTTT. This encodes CASSSTTDTQYF.